This TCR beta chain was captured in a study of blood T cell repertoires in COVID-19. Study details: The origin of the acute and convalescent COVID-19 samples was the United States, Italy and Spain. From T cells, B-cell-depleted T cells, or PBMCs came the material, which was cDNA or gDNA.

This clone has a handful of counts. In the original workflow: Amplified reference gene primers provided the basis for estimating nucleated cell counts. TCRdb keeps only in-frame clones here, not all; method: immunoSEQ multiplex PCR. For V, J and clone size, that table is used; D and trimming come from the DNA. This sample yields just under 65,000 clones, of which more than 75% are seen a single time; 4% to 5.5% belongs to the top ten. With 6 bases clipped from V and 3 bases from J, the junction kept 14 bases outside the gene matches. This CDR3 spans 17 amino acids. Germline-derived CDR1 and CDR2 are MNHEY and SVGEGT.

This receptor was obtained from a human donor in a cohort sampled during active COVID-19. The specimen was peripheral blood. This chain links TRBV6-2 or TRBV6-3 with TRBJ1-5, with 7 bases fitting TRBD1. The CDR3 here is CASSHRIRGTVNQPQHF. DNA of the CDR3: TGTGCCAGCAGCCATAGGATACGCGGGACAGTCAATCAGCCCCAGCATTTT.